This TCR beta chain was observed in a study of T cell changes during pregnancy in multiple sclerosis. Trimming cost V 0 bases and J 1 base; bases outside gene matches: 4. There are 16 residues in the CDR3. Germline V gene data show CDR1 as SGHVS and CDR2 as FNYEAQ. Sequencing used immunoSEQ multiplex PCR; TCRdb keeps in-frame clones, though not all of them. The top ten hold less than 0.85% of the sample, which has around 99,000 clones, 85% to 95% seen once. This chain links TRBV7-6 with TRBJ2-3; 7 bases align to TRBD2. This specimen consisted of peripheral blood, obtained in the third trimester of pregnancy. The clonotype comes from a female donor in good health, enrolled as a control in a pregnancy study. For the CDR3, the DNA is TGTGCCAGCAGCTTAGCCGAGGCGGGGGGCACAGATACGCAGTATTTT. This encodes CASSLAEAGGTDTQYF.